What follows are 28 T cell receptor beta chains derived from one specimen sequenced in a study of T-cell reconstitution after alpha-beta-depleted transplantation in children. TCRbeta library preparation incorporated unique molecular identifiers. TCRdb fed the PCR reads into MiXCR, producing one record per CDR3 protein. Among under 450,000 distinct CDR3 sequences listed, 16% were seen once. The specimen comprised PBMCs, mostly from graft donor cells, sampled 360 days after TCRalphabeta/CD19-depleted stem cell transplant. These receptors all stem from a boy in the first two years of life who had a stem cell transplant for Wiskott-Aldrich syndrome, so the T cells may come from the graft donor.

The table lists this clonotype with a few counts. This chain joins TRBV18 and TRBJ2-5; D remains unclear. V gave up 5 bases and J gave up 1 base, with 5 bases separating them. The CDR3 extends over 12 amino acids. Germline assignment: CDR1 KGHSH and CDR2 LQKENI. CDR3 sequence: CASSGFQETQYF. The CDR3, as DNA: TGTGCCAGCTCAGGATTCCAAGAGACCCAGTACTTC.

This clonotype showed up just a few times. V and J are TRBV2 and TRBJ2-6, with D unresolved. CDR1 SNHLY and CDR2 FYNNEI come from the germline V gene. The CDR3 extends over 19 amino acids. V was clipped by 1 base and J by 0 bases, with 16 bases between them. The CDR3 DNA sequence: TGTGCCAGCAGTGAAGGGCCGCAAGGGTGGGGCTCTGGGGCCAACGTCCTGACTTTC. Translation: CASSEGPQGWGSGANVLTF.

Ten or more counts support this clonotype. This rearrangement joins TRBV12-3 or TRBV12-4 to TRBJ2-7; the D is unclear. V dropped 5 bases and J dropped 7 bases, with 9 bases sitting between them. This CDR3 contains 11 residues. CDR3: CASSLRREQYF. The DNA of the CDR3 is TGTGCCAGCAGTCTCCGACGGGAGCAGTACTTC.

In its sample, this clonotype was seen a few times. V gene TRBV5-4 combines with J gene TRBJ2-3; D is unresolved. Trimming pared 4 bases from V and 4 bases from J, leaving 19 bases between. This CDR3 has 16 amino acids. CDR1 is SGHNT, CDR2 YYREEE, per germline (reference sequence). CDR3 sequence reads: CASSIRAGKAPDTQYF. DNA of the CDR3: TGTGCCAGCAGCATCCGCGCTGGGAAGGCACCAGATACGCAGTATTTT.

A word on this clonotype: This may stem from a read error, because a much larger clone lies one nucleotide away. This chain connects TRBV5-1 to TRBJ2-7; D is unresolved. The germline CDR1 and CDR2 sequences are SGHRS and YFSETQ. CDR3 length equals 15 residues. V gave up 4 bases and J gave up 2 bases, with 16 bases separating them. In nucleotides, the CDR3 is TGCGCCAGCAGCCGCCTCGGAGATGGGACCTACGAGCAGTACTTC. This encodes CASSRLGDGTYEQYF. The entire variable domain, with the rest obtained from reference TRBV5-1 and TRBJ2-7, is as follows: KAGVTQTPRYLIKTRGQQVTLSCSPISGHRSVSWYQQTPGQGLQFLFEYFSETQRNKGNFPGRFSGRQFSNSRSEMNVSTLELGDSALYLCASSRLGDGTYEQYFGPGTRLTVT.

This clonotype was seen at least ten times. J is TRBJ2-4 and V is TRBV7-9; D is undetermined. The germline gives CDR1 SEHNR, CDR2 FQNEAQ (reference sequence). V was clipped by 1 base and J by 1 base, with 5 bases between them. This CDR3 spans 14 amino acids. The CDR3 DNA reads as TGTGCCAGCAGCTTAGGCAGTGCCAAAAACATTCAGTACTTC. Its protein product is CASSLGSAKNIQYF.

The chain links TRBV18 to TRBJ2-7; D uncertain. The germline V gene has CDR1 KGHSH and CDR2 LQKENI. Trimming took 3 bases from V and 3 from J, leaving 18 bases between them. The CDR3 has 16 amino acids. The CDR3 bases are TGTGCCAGCTCACCGTCACGTTCAGCTAAGGACTACGAGCAGTACTTC. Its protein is CASSPSRSAKDYEQYF.

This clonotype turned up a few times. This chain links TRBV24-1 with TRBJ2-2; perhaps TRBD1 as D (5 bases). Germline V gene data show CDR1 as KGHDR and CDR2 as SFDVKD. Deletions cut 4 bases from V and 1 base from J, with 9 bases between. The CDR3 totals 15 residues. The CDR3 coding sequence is TGTGCCACCAGTGACCTCACAGGGAACACCGGGGAGCTGTTTTTT. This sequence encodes CATSDLTGNTGELFF.

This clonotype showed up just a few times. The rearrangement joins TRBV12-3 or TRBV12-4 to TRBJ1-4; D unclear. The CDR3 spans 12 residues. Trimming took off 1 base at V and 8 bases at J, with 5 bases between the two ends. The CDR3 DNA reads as TGTGCCAGCAGTTTAGTAGGGGAAAAACTGTTTTTT. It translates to CASSLVGEKLFF.

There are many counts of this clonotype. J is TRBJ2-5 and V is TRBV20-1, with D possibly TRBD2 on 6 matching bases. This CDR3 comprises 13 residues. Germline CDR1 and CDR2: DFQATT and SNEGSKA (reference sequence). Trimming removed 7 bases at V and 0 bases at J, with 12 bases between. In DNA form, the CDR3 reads TGCAGTGTACCCGGGACTTACCAAGAGACCCAGTACTTC. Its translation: CSVPGTYQETQYF.

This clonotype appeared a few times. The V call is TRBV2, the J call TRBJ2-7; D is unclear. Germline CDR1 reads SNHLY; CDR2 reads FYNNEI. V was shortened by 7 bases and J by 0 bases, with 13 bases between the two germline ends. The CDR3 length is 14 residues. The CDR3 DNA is TGTGCCAGCACCGTGAGACTCCTCTCCTACGAGCAGTACTTC. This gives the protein CASTVRLLSYEQYF.

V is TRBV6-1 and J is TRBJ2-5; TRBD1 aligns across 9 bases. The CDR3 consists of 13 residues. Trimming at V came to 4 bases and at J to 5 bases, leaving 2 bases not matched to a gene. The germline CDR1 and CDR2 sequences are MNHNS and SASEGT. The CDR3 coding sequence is TGTGCCAGCAGTGCGACAGGGGGGGAGACCCAGTACTTC. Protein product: CASSATGGETQYF.

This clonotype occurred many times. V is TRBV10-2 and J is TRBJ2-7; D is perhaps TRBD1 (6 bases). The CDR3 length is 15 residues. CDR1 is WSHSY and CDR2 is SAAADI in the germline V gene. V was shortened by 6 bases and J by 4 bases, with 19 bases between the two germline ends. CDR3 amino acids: CASRDSEGLRYEQYF. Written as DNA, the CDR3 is TGCGCCAGCAGGGACAGTGAGGGGCTCCGGTACGAGCAGTACTTC.

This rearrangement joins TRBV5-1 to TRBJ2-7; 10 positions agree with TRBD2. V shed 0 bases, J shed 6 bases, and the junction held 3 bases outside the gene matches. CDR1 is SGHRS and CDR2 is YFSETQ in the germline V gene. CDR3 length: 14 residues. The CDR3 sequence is CASSLGSSGSEQYF. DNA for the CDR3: TGCGCCAGCAGCTTGGGGTCTAGCGGGAGCGAGCAGTACTTC. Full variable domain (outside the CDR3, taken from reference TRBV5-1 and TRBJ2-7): KAGVTQTPRYLIKTRGQQVTLSCSPISGHRSVSWYQQTPGQGLQFLFEYFSETQRNKGNFPGRFSGRQFSNSRSEMNVSTLELGDSALYLCASSLGSSGSEQYFGPGTRLTVT.

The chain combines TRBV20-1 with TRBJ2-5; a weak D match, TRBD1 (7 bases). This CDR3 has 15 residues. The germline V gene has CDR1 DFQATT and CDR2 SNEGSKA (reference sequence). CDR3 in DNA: TGCAGCGCCCCTGACAGGGCGGGAATCCAAGAGACCCAGTACTTC. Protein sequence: CSAPDRAGIQETQYF.

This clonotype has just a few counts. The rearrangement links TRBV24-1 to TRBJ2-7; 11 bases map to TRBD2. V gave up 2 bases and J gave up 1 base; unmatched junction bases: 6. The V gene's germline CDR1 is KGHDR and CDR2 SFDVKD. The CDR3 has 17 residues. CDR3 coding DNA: TGTGCCACCAGTGATTCGGCTACTAGCGGGAGATCCTACGAGCAGTACTTC. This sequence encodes CATSDSATSGRSYEQYF.

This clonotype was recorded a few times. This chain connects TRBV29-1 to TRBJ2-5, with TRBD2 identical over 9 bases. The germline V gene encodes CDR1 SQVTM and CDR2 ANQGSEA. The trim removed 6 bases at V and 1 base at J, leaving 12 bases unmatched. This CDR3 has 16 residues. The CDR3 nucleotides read TGCAGCGTGACTAACCCCCTAGCGGGGCTCCAAGAGACCCAGTACTTC. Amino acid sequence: CSVTNPLAGLQETQYF.

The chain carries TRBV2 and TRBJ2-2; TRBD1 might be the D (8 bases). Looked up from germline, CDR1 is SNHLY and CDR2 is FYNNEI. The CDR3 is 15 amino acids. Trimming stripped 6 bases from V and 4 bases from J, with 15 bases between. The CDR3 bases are TGTGCCAGCAGACAACACAGGGGGGGCACCGGGGAGCTGTTTTTT. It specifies CASRQHRGGTGELFF.

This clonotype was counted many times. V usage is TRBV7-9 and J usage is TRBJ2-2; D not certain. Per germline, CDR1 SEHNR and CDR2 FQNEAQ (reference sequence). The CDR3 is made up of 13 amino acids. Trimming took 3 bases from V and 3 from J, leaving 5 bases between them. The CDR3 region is CASSLGYTGELFF. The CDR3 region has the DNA TGTGCCAGCAGCTTGGGCTACACCGGGGAGCTGTTTTTT.

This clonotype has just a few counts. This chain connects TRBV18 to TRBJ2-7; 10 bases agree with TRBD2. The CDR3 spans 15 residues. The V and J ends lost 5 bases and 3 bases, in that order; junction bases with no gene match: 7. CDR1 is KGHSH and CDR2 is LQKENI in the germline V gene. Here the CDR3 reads CASSALAGGNYEQYF. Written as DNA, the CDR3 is TGTGCCAGCTCAGCTTTAGCGGGGGGTAACTACGAGCAGTACTTC.

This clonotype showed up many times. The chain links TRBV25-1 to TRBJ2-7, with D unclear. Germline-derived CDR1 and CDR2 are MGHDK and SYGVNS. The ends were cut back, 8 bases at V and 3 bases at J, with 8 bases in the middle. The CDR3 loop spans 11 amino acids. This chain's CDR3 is CASSDGYEQYF. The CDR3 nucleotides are TGTGCCAGCTCCGACGGCTACGAGCAGTACTTC.

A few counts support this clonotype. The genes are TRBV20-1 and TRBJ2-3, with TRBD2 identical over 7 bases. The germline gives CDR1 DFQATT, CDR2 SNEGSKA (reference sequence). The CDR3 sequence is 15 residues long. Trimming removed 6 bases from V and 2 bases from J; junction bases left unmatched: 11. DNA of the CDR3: TGCAGTGCCCACCCCGGGACTACCTACACAGATACGCAGTATTTT. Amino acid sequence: CSAHPGTTYTDTQYF.

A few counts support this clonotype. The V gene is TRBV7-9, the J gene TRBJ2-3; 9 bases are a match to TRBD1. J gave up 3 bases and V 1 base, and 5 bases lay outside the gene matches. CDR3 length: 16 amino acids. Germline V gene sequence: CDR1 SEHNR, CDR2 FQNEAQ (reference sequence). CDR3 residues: CASSLGTGERTDTQYF. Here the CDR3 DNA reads TGTGCCAGCAGCTTAGGGACAGGGGAACGGACAGATACGCAGTATTTT.

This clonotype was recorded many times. DNA for the CDR3: TGTGCCAGCAGTTCGCTGACTGGAGATACGCAGTATTTT. This encodes CASSSLTGDTQYF. The chain recombines TRBV12-3 or TRBV12-4 with TRBJ2-3, with no clear D. V lost 4 bases and J lost 5, with 10 bases in between. The CDR3 covers 13 residues.

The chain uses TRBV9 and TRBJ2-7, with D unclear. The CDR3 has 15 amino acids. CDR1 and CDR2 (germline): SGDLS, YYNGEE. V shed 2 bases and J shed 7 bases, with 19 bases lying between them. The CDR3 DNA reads TGTGCCAGCAGCGTGACCCCTTCTGTGGCATATGAGCAGTACTTC. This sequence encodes CASSVTPSVAYEQYF.

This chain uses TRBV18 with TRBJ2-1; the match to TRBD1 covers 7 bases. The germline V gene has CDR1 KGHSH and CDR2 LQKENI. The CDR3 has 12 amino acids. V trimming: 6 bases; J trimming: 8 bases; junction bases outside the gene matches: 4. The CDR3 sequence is CASSRQGHEQFF. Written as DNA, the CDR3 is TGTGCCAGCTCCCGACAGGGCCATGAGCAGTTCTTC.

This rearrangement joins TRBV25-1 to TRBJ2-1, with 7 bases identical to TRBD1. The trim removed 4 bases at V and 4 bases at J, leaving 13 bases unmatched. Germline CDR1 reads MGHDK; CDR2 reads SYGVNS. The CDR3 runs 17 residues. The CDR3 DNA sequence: TGTGCCAGCAGTGGACCTCCTGGGACAGTATTTTACAATGAGCAGTTCTTC. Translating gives CASSGPPGTVFYNEQFF.

The CDR3 region has the DNA TGTGCCATCAGTGTCGGCTTCCTGGAGCAGCCCCAGCATTTT. It codes for CAISVGFLEQPQHF. The chain is built from TRBV10-3 and TRBJ1-5, with D uncertain. The CDR3 loop spans 14 amino acids. Germline V gene sequence: CDR1 ENHRY, CDR2 SYGVKD. V was shortened by 4 bases and J by 7 bases, with 14 bases between the two germline ends.